These T cell receptor beta chains were read from a single sample in a study of T cell therapy after organ transplantation. Their cognate antigens are unknown. Libraries were prepared by immunoSEQ multiplex PCR; TCRdb keeps only in-frame clonotypes and omits some of them. The sample records about 48,000 clones, 94% being singletons. The sample in question was CD8+ T cells from blood, obtained before autologous CMV-specific T cell therapy. The receptor source for this set is a human patient who had received a solid organ transplant and had CMV disease. Both conserved end residues are part of each CDR3.

v_call: TRBV6-4; cdr3_aa: CASSQTFDRPQGGYTF
v_call: TRBV30; cdr3_aa: CAWSVLSTSRDEQFF
v_call: TRBV30; cdr3_aa: CAWSEGGNTEAFF
v_call: TRBV6-5; cdr3_aa: CASSYGGPYQPQHF
v_call: TRBV11-2; cdr3_aa: CASLWGGRQSAIYEQYF
v_call: TRBV7-3; cdr3_aa: CASSSTSSRDEGYTF
v_call: TRBV5-1; cdr3_aa: CASRLASGSHNEQFF
v_call: TRBV11-2; cdr3_aa: CASSFRQGAPQETQYF
v_call: TRBV6-5; cdr3_aa: CASRPGSNTGELFF
v_call: TRBV6-1; cdr3_aa: CASSEDSYGYTF
v_call: TRBV11-3; cdr3_aa: CASSVGPNTEAFF
v_call: TRBV6-4; cdr3_aa: CASSDSIGQPQHF
v_call: TRBV6-5; cdr3_aa: CASSQTGPLYEQYF
v_call: TRBV19; cdr3_aa: CASTRGEASGANVLTF
v_call: TRBV27; cdr3_aa: CASSLGTSYEQYF
v_call: TRBV27; cdr3_aa: CASGRGVQSAFF
v_call: TRBV23-1; cdr3_aa: CASSLSGRPADTQYF
v_call: TRBV5-5; cdr3_aa: CASSLAPFSPYEQYF
v_call: TRBV7-9; cdr3_aa: CASSLWDRYQETQYF
v_call: TRBV6-6; cdr3_aa: CASTWTGGLEDTEAFF
v_call: TRBV7-6; cdr3_aa: CASSLEASGDTEAFF
v_call: TRBV7-9; cdr3_aa: CASSFRKGQSSSGANVLTF
v_call: TRBV30; cdr3_aa: CAWSVLVGTYEQYF
v_call: TRBV19; cdr3_aa: CASSPLRGRVNKKVDEQFF
v_call: TRBV12-5; cdr3_aa: CASGSRGYTF
v_call: TRBV29-1; cdr3_aa: CSVEAGVGYEQYF
v_call: TRBV7-8; cdr3_aa: CASSFAPGGYNEQFF
v_call: TRBV18; cdr3_aa: CASSPSGADYMSSDTQYF
v_call: TRBV4-1; cdr3_aa: CASSLTSGRPPGELFF
v_call: TRBV7-9; cdr3_aa: CASSSPPGQGASGANVLTF
v_call: TRBV6-1; cdr3_aa: CASSALLAGEYDTQYF
v_call: TRBV6-5; cdr3_aa: CASRLYSGVDEQFF
v_call: TRBV21-1; cdr3_aa: CASSKLVLAGSEQFF
v_call: TRBV10-2; cdr3_aa: CASSDAPAGTHEQFF
v_call: TRBV19; cdr3_aa: CASSIGWGIDSYNEQFF
v_call: TRBV15; cdr3_aa: CATSEGGTTTYEQYF
v_call: TRBV4-3; cdr3_aa: CASSQDLGGYEQYF
v_call: TRBV19; cdr3_aa: CASSVDLGDSEMNTEAFF
v_call: TRBV10-3; cdr3_aa: CAISEGPANEQFF
v_call: TRBV30; cdr3_aa: CAWKGLPEAFF
v_call: TRBV7-9; cdr3_aa: CASSFEVTYEQYF
v_call: TRBV30; cdr3_aa: CAWSVGATEAFF
v_call: TRBV19; cdr3_aa: CASSMVDRGNQPQHF
v_call: TRBV10-1; cdr3_aa: CASSEGQETQYF
v_call: TRBV29-1; cdr3_aa: CSVEDGQGAQGYTF
v_call: TRBV6-5; cdr3_aa: CASSYGTGGAYGYTF
v_call: TRBV5-1; cdr3_aa: CASTETGALYGYTF
v_call: TRBV6-5; cdr3_aa: CASRNTDTQYF
v_call: TRBV2; cdr3_aa: CASSVVDARIVNEQFF